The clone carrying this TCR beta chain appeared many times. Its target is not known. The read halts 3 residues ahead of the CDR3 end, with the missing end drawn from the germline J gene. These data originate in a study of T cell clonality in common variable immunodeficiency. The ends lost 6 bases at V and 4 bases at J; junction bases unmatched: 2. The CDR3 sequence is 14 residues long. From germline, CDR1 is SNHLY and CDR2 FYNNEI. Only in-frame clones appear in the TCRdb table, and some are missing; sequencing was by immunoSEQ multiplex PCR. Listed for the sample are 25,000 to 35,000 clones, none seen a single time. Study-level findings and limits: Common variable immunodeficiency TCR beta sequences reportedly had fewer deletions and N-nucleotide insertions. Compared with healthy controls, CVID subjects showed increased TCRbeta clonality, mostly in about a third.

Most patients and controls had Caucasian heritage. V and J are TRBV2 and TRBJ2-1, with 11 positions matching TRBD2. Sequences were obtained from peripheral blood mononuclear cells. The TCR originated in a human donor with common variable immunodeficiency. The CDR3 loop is CASRGLAVYNEQFF. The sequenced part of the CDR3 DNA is TGTGCCAGCAGGGGACTAGCGGTTTACAATGAG.